This T cell receptor beta chain was documented in a study of T cells after yellow fever vaccination. Overall study context: SMART-Seq v4 Ultra Low Input prepared the low-cell-number fractions.

TCRdb re-called the 5' RACE reads with MiXCR, one entry per CDR3 protein. The table includes about 320,000 distinct CDR3 sequences, approximately 13% detected once. Per germline, CDR1 SGHRS and CDR2 YFSETQ. V was pared by 3 bases and J by 3 bases, with 13 bases between. The length of the CDR3 is 14 residues. This sequence was found in a man aged 18 to 35 who received the YFV17D yellow fever vaccine. J is TRBJ2-7 and V is TRBV5-1; D is tentatively TRBD1 or TRBD2 (7 bases each). The sample here was CD4+ T cells sorted from PBMCs, taken 15 days after the yellow fever booster vaccination. The CDR3 spells CASSWGGQYYEQYF. The CDR3, as DNA: TGCGCCAGCAGCTGGGGGGGACAGTACTACGAGCAGTACTTC.